A single sample is the source of the 32 T cell receptor beta chains below, sequenced in a study of OX40 agonist ivuxolimab in advanced cancers. Generated by immunoSEQ multiplex PCR, the TCRdb table keeps only in-frame clones and is missing some. The data hold under 90,000 clones, with approximately 89% observed a single time. The sample in question was CD4+ or CD8+ T cells sorted from blood, obtained in a trial of the OX40 agonist ivuxolimab. The receptor set was obtained from an adult with an advanced solid tumor such as melanoma, head and neck, liver or kidney cancer.

The chain links TRBV7-2 to TRBJ1-5, with D hard to call. V was trimmed by 4 bases and J by 2 bases, leaving 15 bases between them. From germline, CDR1 is SGHTA and CDR2 FQGNSA. There are 16 residues in the CDR3. The DNA for the CDR3 is TGTGCCAGCAGCTCCCGGGTCGTAAAGGGCAATCAGCCCCAGCATTTT. Its protein is CASSSRVVKGNQPQHF.

This sequence joins TRBV5-1 and TRBJ2-7; 7 bases align to TRBD1. The germline CDR1 and CDR2 sequences are SGHRS and YFSETQ. The trim removed 0 bases at V and 2 bases at J, leaving 5 bases unmatched. This CDR3 spans 15 amino acids. CDR3 loop: CASSLEGDRAYEQYF. The CDR3 DNA sequence: TGCGCCAGCAGCTTGGAAGGGGACAGAGCCTACGAGCAGTACTTC.

Written as DNA, the CDR3 is TGTGCCAGCTCCAGACAGACGAACACTGAAGCTTTCTTT. Its translation: CASSRQTNTEAFF. The chain has TRBV2 and TRBJ1-1; D might be TRBD1 (5 bases). CDR1 is SNHLY, CDR2 FYNNEI, per germline. V gave up 8 bases and J gave up 1 base, with 11 bases separating them. This CDR3 spans 13 amino acids.

A note on this clone: This specimen includes other DNA sequences encoding the same CDR3. V usage is TRBV5-1 and J usage is TRBJ2-5; no clear D. Germline CDR1 SGHRS, CDR2 YFSETQ. The CDR3 loop spans 14 amino acids. The V end lost 0 bases, the J end lost 0 bases, and 6 bases lay between the germline ends. CDR3 nucleotide sequence: TGCGCCAGCAGCTTGGCAGGCAACCAAGAGACCCAGTACTTC. Protein product: CASSLAGNQETQYF.

In its sample, this clone was seen a few times. The chain links TRBV12-5 to TRBJ1-1, with D possibly matching TRBD1 (5 bases). Germline V gives CDR1 LGHNT, CDR2 FRNRAP. The CDR3 is made up of 13 amino acids. Trimming shortened V by 6 bases and J by 1 base, and 9 bases separated the two germline ends. The CDR3 reads CASGPTENTEAFF. The CDR3, as DNA: TGTGCTAGTGGCCCGACAGAGAACACTGAAGCTTTCTTT.

As to this clone: Other DNA sequences in this specimen translate into the identical CDR3. The chain is built from TRBV19 and TRBJ1-2; D gene ambiguous. The germline gives CDR1 LNHDA, CDR2 SQIVND (reference sequence). Deletions cut 5 bases from V and 2 bases from J, with 9 bases between. The CDR3 loop spans 13 amino acids. CDR3 residues: CASSPERNYGYTF. The CDR3 DNA sequence: TGTGCCAGTAGTCCTGAAAGAAACTATGGCTACACCTTC.

The chain's CDR3 is CASSFPGAPLHF. The CDR3 DNA reads as TGTGCCAGCAGCTTCCCAGGGGCGCCCCTCCACTTT. The chain recombines TRBV5-5 with TRBJ1-6; TRBD1 is a possible D gene (6 bases). There are 12 residues in the CDR3. Deletions cut 2 bases from V and 13 bases from J, with 10 bases between. Germline CDR1 SGHKS, CDR2 YYEKEE (reference sequence).

This chain joins TRBV28 and TRBJ2-3, with 7 positions matching TRBD2. Germline assignment: CDR1 MDHEN and CDR2 SYDVKM. Trimming removed 5 bases from V and 2 bases from J; junction bases left unmatched: 7. The CDR3 length is 15 residues. The CDR3 sequence: CASSPPSGITDTQYF. Here the CDR3 DNA reads TGTGCCAGCAGTCCCCCTAGCGGTATCACAGATACGCAGTATTTT.

V gene TRBV18 combines with J gene TRBJ2-3; 8 bases align to TRBD2. This CDR3 is 19 amino acids long. Germline values: CDR1 KGHSH, CDR2 LQKENI. Trimming at V came to 3 bases and at J to 0 bases, leaving 14 bases not matched to a gene. The CDR3 spells CASSPLMAGGSASTDTQYF. The CDR3 nucleotides read TGTGCCAGCTCACCCCTAATGGCGGGAGGCTCGGCTAGCACAGATACGCAGTATTTT.

This clone was counted a single time. The chain carries TRBV4-1 and TRBJ1-4, with no clear D. V shed 0 bases and J shed 4 bases, with 9 bases lying between them. CDR1 and CDR2 from the germline V gene are MGHRA and YSYEKL. There are 15 residues in the CDR3. CDR3 in amino acids: CASSQEARNNEKLFF. DNA for the CDR3: TGCGCCAGCAGCCAAGAGGCGCGAAATAATGAAAAACTGTTTTTT.

The count of this clone is one. J is TRBJ2-5 and V is TRBV7-9, with TRBD1 as a possible D gene (6 bases). Looked up from germline, CDR1 is SEHNR and CDR2 is FQNEAQ (reference sequence). Trimming shortened V by 4 bases and J by 1 base, and 10 bases separated the two germline ends. The CDR3 has 14 residues. The CDR3 here is CASSSSDSQETQYF. CDR3 coding DNA: TGTGCCAGCAGCTCGTCGGACAGCCAAGAGACCCAGTACTTC.

As for this clone: Because the CDR3 is missing its conserved closing phenylalanine or tryptophan, this is likely a read error. The DNA is left out, because the CDR3 cannot be placed on it with certainty; the CDR3 is given as TCRdb lists it. V is TRBV11-2 and J is TRBJ2-3; the table gives TRBD2 as D, unverified against the DNA. Germline V gene data show CDR1 as SGHAT and CDR2 as FQNNGV. Counting both end residues, the CDR3 totals 13 amino acids. The CDR3 spells CASSFTLAGVASL.

The chain uses TRBV5-4 and TRBJ2-1; 9 nucleotides agree with TRBD2. V lost 5 bases and J lost 4; bases outside the gene matches: 10. Germline CDR1 and CDR2: SGHNT and YYREEE (reference sequence). The CDR3 extends over 16 amino acids. CDR3 sequence (DNA): TGTGCCAGCAGTGCGGGGGGGCCTGGATCGTACAATGAGCAGTTCTTC. It is translated as CASSAGGPGSYNEQFF.

This clone has only one observation. The chain employs TRBV19 and TRBJ1-5, with no clear D. The CDR3 covers 16 residues. Germline V gene sequence: CDR1 LNHDA, CDR2 SQIVND (reference sequence). The V and J ends lost 5 bases and 0 bases respectively, with 14 bases between them. The CDR3 bases are TGTGCCAGTAGTCGGCGGGGAGAGTATAGCAATCAGCCCCAGCATTTT. The encoded protein is CASSRRGEYSNQPQHF.

This rearrangement joins TRBV16 to TRBJ2-3, with D hard to call. This CDR3 is 15 amino acids long. The V and J ends lost 2 bases and 6 bases respectively, with 15 bases between them. Germline lookup yields CDR1 KGHSY and CDR2 FQNENV. CDR3 sequence reads: CASSQKFLASDTQYF. The CDR3 DNA follows: TGTGCCAGCAGCCAAAAGTTTTTAGCCTCTGATACGCAGTATTTT.

This clone was detected once. The chain links TRBV4-1 to TRBJ2-1; 7 nucleotides match TRBD2. With 0 bases clipped from V and 5 bases from J, the junction kept 7 bases outside the gene matches. The germline CDR1 and CDR2 sequences are MGHRA and YSYEKL. CDR3 length: 16 residues. The CDR3 sequence is CASSQEDPGRDNEQFF. The CDR3 coding sequence is TGCGCCAGCAGCCAAGAAGACCCGGGGAGGGACAATGAGCAGTTCTTC.

This rearrangement joins TRBV6-1 to TRBJ1-4, with D possibly TRBD1 on 5 matching bases. The length of the CDR3 is 14 residues. Germline V gives CDR1 MNHNS, CDR2 SASEGT. Trimming shortened V by 6 bases and J by 8 bases, and 16 bases separated the two germline ends. Here the CDR3 DNA reads TGTGCCAGCAGCCGCACCGGGACCGGAGAAAAACTGTTTTTT. Translating it yields CASSRTGTGEKLFF.

V is TRBV19 and J is TRBJ2-7; 7 bases are a match to TRBD1. Germline CDR1 and CDR2: LNHDA and SQIVND (reference sequence). This CDR3 spans 15 amino acids. The junction had 7 bases not matched to a gene; V was cut back by 3 bases and J by 2 bases. Here the CDR3 DNA reads TGTGCCAGTAGTATTAAGGGGACAGTGGCCTACGAGCAGTACTTC. Translation: CASSIKGTVAYEQYF.

This sequence joins TRBV5-1 and TRBJ2-3; the D gene is possibly TRBD2 (6 bases). Germline-derived CDR1 and CDR2 are SGHRS and YFSETQ. The CDR3 sequence is 14 residues long. Trimming stripped 3 bases from V and 1 base from J, with 9 bases between. CDR3: CASSSSSGTDTQYF. CDR3 coding DNA: TGCGCCAGCAGCTCCTCTAGCGGCACAGATACGCAGTATTTT. Together with reference TRBV5-1 and TRBJ2-3, the CDR3 gives the full variable domain: KAGVTQTPRYLIKTRGQQVTLSCSPISGHRSVSWYQQTPGQGLQFLFEYFSETQRNKGNFPGRFSGRQFSNSRSEMNVSTLELGDSALYLCASSSSSGTDTQYFGPGTRLTVL.

V is TRBV19 and J is TRBJ1-2; a possible D gene is TRBD1 (5 bases). CDR1 and CDR2 from the germline V gene are LNHDA and SQIVND (reference sequence). CDR3 length equals 13 residues. The ends were cut back, 6 bases at V and 2 bases at J, with 10 bases in the middle. The CDR3 sequence is CASRARANYGYTF. CDR3 bases: TGTGCCAGTAGGGCCAGGGCCAACTATGGCTACACCTTC.

The rearrangement joins TRBV4-1 to TRBJ2-1, with 7 bases lining up with TRBD2. From germline, CDR1 is MGHRA and CDR2 YSYEKL. The trim removed 3 bases at V and 12 bases at J, leaving 8 bases unmatched. This CDR3 is 13 amino acids long. The CDR3: CASSQVGGRVQFF. The CDR3 DNA is TGCGCCAGCAGCCAGGTCGGGGGGAGGGTGCAGTTCTTC.

J is TRBJ2-3 and V is TRBV9, with D possibly being TRBD2 (5 bases). Germline-derived CDR1 and CDR2 are SGDLS and YYNGEE. The CDR3 runs to 14 residues. Trimming shortened V by 4 bases and J by 6 bases, and 15 bases separated the two germline ends. CDR3 in DNA: TGTGCCAGCAGCCCCCGTCCTAGCCAGGATACGCAGTATTTT. It translates to CASSPRPSQDTQYF.

The rearrangement uses TRBV6-5 and TRBJ1-5, with a tentative D call TRBD1 (6 bases). The CDR3 has 12 amino acids. Per the germline V gene, CDR1 is MNHEY and CDR2 is SVGAGI. With 8 bases removed from V and 3 bases from J, the gap between germline ends came to 8 bases. The CDR3 sequence is CASGQLNQPQHF. The CDR3 bases are TGTGCCAGCGGACAGCTCAATCAGCCCCAGCATTTT.

On this clone: At one boundary the junction diverges from the germline segment, which might be a read error. The chain couples TRBV2 to TRBJ1-2, with D possibly matching TRBD1 (5 bases). This CDR3 region has 17 residues. CDR1 is SNHLY, CDR2 FYNNEI, per germline. The CDR3 DNA reads as TGTGCCAGCAGTGAAGCGCGCAGGGCGGGGGATTACTATGGCCACACCTTC. Protein: CASSEARRAGDYYGHTF.

The chain is built from TRBV7-2 and TRBJ2-1; 10 nucleotides agree with TRBD2. The CDR3 has 14 amino acids. The J segment lost 16 bases and the V segment lost 5 bases, leaving 14 bases of the junction unmatched. Germline V CDR1 and CDR2: SGHTA, FQGNSA. CDR3 region: CASSPSGGGRALFF. The CDR3 coding sequence is TGTGCCAGCAGCCCCAGCGGGGGGGGGAGGGCCTTATTCTTC.

Turning to this clone: Additional DNA sequences in this sample encode the identical CDR3. This chain connects TRBV9 to TRBJ2-2; tentative D call: TRBD2 (5 bases). This CDR3 is built from 13 residues. Trimming cost V 0 bases and J 5 bases, with 5 bases left between them. Germline loops: CDR1 SGDLS, CDR2 YYNGEE. The CDR3 DNA follows: TGTGCCAGCAGCGTAGGAGGGACCGGGGAGCTGTTTTTT. Translation: CASSVGGTGELFF.

The chain joins TRBV11-1 to TRBJ2-7, with a possible D match to TRBD2 (5 bases). Trimming shortened V by 1 base and J by 0 bases, and 7 bases separated the two germline ends. The CDR3 runs 14 residues. Per the germline V gene, CDR1 is SGHAT and CDR2 is FQDESV (reference sequence). CDR3 in DNA: TGTGCCAGCAGCTTAGGAGGGAGCTCCTACGAGCAGTACTTC. Its translation: CASSLGGSSYEQYF.

The chain uses TRBV7-6 and TRBJ2-7; 10 nucleotides match TRBD2. The CDR3 spans 18 residues. J lost 0 bases, V lost 1 base, and 9 bases had no gene match. Germline loops: CDR1 SGHVS, CDR2 FNYEAQ. In nucleotides, the CDR3 is TGTGCCAGCAGCTTAGAGGGTAGCGGGGGGTTCCTCTCCTACGAGCAGTACTTC. It encodes CASSLEGSGGFLSYEQYF. Combining the CDR3 with reference TRBV7-6 and TRBJ2-7 gives the whole variable domain GAGVSQSPRYKVTKRGQDVALRCDPISGHVSLYWYRQALGQGPEFLTYFNYEAQQDKSGLPNDRFSAERPEGSISTLTIQRTEQRDSAMYRCASSLEGSGGFLSYEQYFGPGTRLTVT.

The chain carries TRBV30 and TRBJ1-1, with TRBD1 as a possible D gene (5 bases). The V end was cut by 0 bases, the J end by 4 bases, with 18 bases between. Germline CDR1 GTSNPN, CDR2 SVGIG (reference sequence). The CDR3 covers 16 residues. The CDR3 here is CAWSVSYSGGGTEAFF. In nucleotides, the CDR3 is TGTGCCTGGAGTGTAAGCTATTCCGGGGGAGGCACTGAAGCTTTCTTT.

The chain carries TRBV7-2 and TRBJ2-7, with D hard to call. Germline V gene data show CDR1 as SGHTA and CDR2 as FQGNSA. V lost 5 bases to trimming and J lost 4 bases, with 9 bases between them. The CDR3 is 12 amino acids. The CDR3 sequence: CASSPPGYEQYF. Here the CDR3 DNA reads TGTGCCAGCAGCCCCCCCGGGTACGAGCAGTACTTC.

The CDR3 nucleotides are TGTGCCAGCAGTGACCGACCAGCGAACACCGGGGAGCTGTTTTTT. Amino acid sequence: CASSDRPANTGELFF. This sequence joins TRBV6-4 and TRBJ2-2; D is unresolved. CDR1 and CDR2 from the germline V gene are MRHNA and SNTAGT. The CDR3 consists of 15 residues. The V gene lost 2 bases and the J gene lost 0 bases, with 7 bases spanning the gap.

The chain is built from TRBV11-2 and TRBJ1-5; D gene ambiguous. This CDR3 comprises 11 residues. CDR1 SGHAT and CDR2 FQNNGV come from the germline V gene. The V end lost 5 bases, the J end lost 7 bases, and 6 bases lay between the germline ends. The CDR3 loop reads CASSQDQPQHF. In DNA form, the CDR3 reads TGTGCCAGCAGCCAGGACCAGCCCCAGCATTTT.